The present entry profiles one TCR beta chain with its context. This entry is derived from a study of blood T cell repertoires in COVID-19. Generated by immunoSEQ multiplex PCR, the TCRdb table keeps only in-frame clones and is missing some. Of 90,000 to 130,000 clones in the sample, roughly 85% are singletons; the top ten hold approximately 16%. There are 14 residues in the CDR3. V dropped 6 bases and J dropped 2 bases, with 14 bases sitting between them. Germline loops: CDR1 ENHRY, CDR2 SYGVKD. This sequence originates from a woman older than 75 with active or convalescent COVID-19. What was sequenced was peripheral blood. The chain joins TRBV10-3 to TRBJ2-7, with TRBD2 as a possible D gene (5 bases). CDR3 coding DNA: TGTGCCATCAGCGGGGAGTTCCCGGCCTACGAGCAGTACTTC. It is translated as CAISGEFPAYEQYF.